A selection of T cell receptor beta chains follows, all from one sample in a study of cytomegalovirus exposure and HLA in healthy donors. Some clones are missing from TCRdb's copy, which holds only in-frame ones; the method was immunoSEQ multiplex PCR. The sample holds approximately 140,000 clones, roughly 90% seen once. The sample comprised PBMCs. The receptors were gathered from a woman in her forties in good health and CMV-seronegative. CDR3s include the opening cysteine and the closing phenylalanine or tryptophan. The D gene is left open where the match is weak. Where a row states a size, it is once, few, many or the class of an expanded clone; other rows omit it.

NA NA TRBJ1-5 TRBV28 CASRTGGLDNQPQHF TGTGCCAGCAGGACAGGAGGCTTGGACAATCAGCCCCAGCATTTT
TRBD2 NA TRBJ2-1 TRBV30 CAWSASGSSRSYNEQFF TGTGCCTGGAGTGCTAGCGGGAGTAGTCGGTCCTACAATGAGCAGTTCTTC
NA NA TRBJ1-2 TRBV2 CASRAYGYTF TGTGCCAGCCGCGCTTATGGCTACACCTTC
NA NA TRBJ1-2 TRBV10-3 CAISARGESNYGYTF TGTGCCATCAGCGCTCGGGGAGAGTCTAACTATGGCTACACCTTC
NA once TRBJ1-5 TRBV28 CASARPPRSNQPQHF TGTGCCAGCGCCCGACCCCCGCGGAGCAATCAGCCCCAGCATTTT
NA NA TRBJ2-7 TRBV10-1 CATGRTQSAYEQYF TGCGCCACCGGGCGGACTCAAAGCGCCTACGAGCAGTACTTC
TRBD2 NA TRBJ2-3 TRBV11-2 CASSSLAADTQYF TGTGCCAGCAGCTCGCTAGCGGCAGATACGCAGTATTTT
NA NA TRBJ2-7 TRBV2 CASMKDSYEQYF TGTGCCAGCATGAAGGACAGCTACGAGCAGTACTTC
NA NA TRBJ2-1 TRBV19 CASSIGGSSGTIYNEQFF TGTGCCAGTAGTATAGGGGGTTCATCGGGGACAATCTACAATGAGCAGTTCTTC
TRBD1 NA TRBJ2-7 TRBV27 CASRRTGDVYEQYF TGTGCCAGCAGGCGGACAGGGGACGTCTACGAGCAGTACTTC
TRBD1 once TRBJ1-1 TRBV9 CASSVGTGGLGAFF TGTGCCAGCAGCGTAGGGACAGGGGGCTTGGGGGCTTTCTTT
NA NA TRBJ2-7 TRBV9 CASSVAASAYEQYF TGTGCCAGCAGCGTAGCGGCTAGCGCGTACGAGCAGTACTTC
TRBD2 NA TRBJ2-3 TRBV12-5 CASGLVASSGSQDTQYF TGTGCTAGTGGTTTGGTCGCCTCGAGCGGGAGCCAAGATACGCAGTATTTT
NA NA TRBJ2-1 TRBV7-2 CASSFGGRDEQFF TGTGCCAGCAGCTTCGGAGGGAGAGATGAGCAGTTCTTC
TRBD1 NA TRBJ1-5 TRBV7-2 CASRPQGGAQHF TGTGCCAGCAGGCCCCAGGGGGGAGCCCAGCATTTT
TRBD1 NA TRBJ1-4 TRBV6-5 CASTRTGVNEKLFF TGTGCCAGCACCCGGACAGGGGTTAATGAAAAACTGTTTTTT
TRBD1 NA TRBJ1-3 TRBV5-1 CASRSGGMDTIYF TGCGCCAGCAGATCAGGGGGTATGGACACCATATATTTT
TRBD2 NA TRBJ2-1 TRBV7-9 CASSRLLAGEQFF TGTGCCAGCAGCCGCCTCCTAGCGGGGGAGCAGTTCTTC
NA NA TRBJ1-4 TRBV7-2 CASSLGGTNEKLFF TGTGCCAGCAGCTTGGGAGGGACTAATGAAAAACTGTTTTTT
TRBD2 NA TRBJ2-2 TRBV5-4 CASSLGTSGTGELFF TGTGCCAGCAGCTTGGGGACTAGCGGGACCGGGGAGCTGTTTTTT
TRBD2 NA TRBJ2-2 TRBV5-1 CASRLTSGRAGELFF TGCGCCAGCAGGCTGACTAGCGGGAGGGCCGGGGAGCTGTTTTTT
TRBD2 NA TRBJ2-5 TRBV4-1 CASSQGTSGTALGGETQYF TGCGCCAGCAGCCAAGGGACTAGCGGGACAGCCCTAGGGGGAGAGACCCAGTACTTC
NA NA TRBJ2-7 TRBV27 CASSFNSGRWGKQYF TGTGCCAGCAGTTTTAATAGCGGTCGGTGGGGAAAGCAGTACTTC
NA NA TRBJ2-4 TRBV11-3 CASSPVGQLAKNIQYF TGTGCCAGCAGCCCAGTGGGGCAGCTAGCCAAAAACATTCAGTACTTC
NA NA TRBJ1-1 TRBV7-9 CASSHRGTMNTEAFF TGTGCCAGCAGCCACCGGGGGACGATGAACACTGAAGCTTTCTTT
NA NA TRBJ1-4 TRBV6-5 CASSSQRVLLFF TGTGCCAGCAGTTCTCAACGGGTTTTACTGTTTTTT
NA NA TRBJ2-7 TRBV29-1 CSVVRGNYEQYF TGCAGCGTTGTGCGAGGGAACTACGAGCAGTACTTC
TRBD1 NA TRBJ2-6 TRBV6-1 CASSVRDRVAGANVLTF TGTGCCAGCAGTGTCCGGGACAGGGTAGCTGGGGCCAACGTCCTGACTTTC
TRBD1 NA TRBJ2-7 TRBV29-1 CSVQGGSEARNEQYF TGCAGCGTACAAGGGGGCAGCGAGGCACGGAACGAGCAGTACTTC
TRBD2 NA TRBJ2-7 TRBV30 CAWAGRSGRIGAYEQYF TGTGCCTGGGCGGGACGGAGCGGGAGGATCGGGGCCTACGAGCAGTACTTC